This T cell receptor beta chain was sequenced during a study of T cells in Graves' hyperthyroidism and ophthalmopathy. At least 3 on the Clinical Activity Score was recorded for ophthalmopathy patients, who also had NOSPECS grade at least 4 and duration under 3 months. Uncontrolled infection, other autoimmune disease, pregnancy or lactation barred patients from enrollment. Study-level points and caveats: Ophthalmopathy was identified by the model a median about 6 months ahead of onset. Blood also held most thyroid clonotypes expanded beyond 0.001.

With respect to this clonotype: Its cognate antigen is unknown.

J lost 1 base, V lost 4 bases, and 13 bases had no gene match. Germline V CDR1 and CDR2: SEHNR, FQNEAQ (reference sequence). The CDR3 has 19 amino acids. Authors of the study amplified TCR beta CDR3 regions from RNA transcripts. TCR CDR3 underwent first-round RT-PCR with the HTBI primer set. MiXCR was run by TCRdb on the multiplex PCR reads, yielding one entry per CDR3 protein. The table includes about 600,000 distinct CDR3 sequences, 14% detected once. The genes are TRBV7-9 and TRBJ2-1; 10 bases line up with TRBD2. The TCR sequence derives from a woman younger than 30 with Graves' ophthalmopathy. The source material was blood. The CDR3 DNA is TGTGCCAGCAGCTCGACGGGGGGCCTAGCGGGAGTTTCCTACAATGAGCAGTTCTTC. As protein: CASSSTGGLAGVSYNEQFF.